This entry concerns a single T cell receptor beta chain. Its antigen is still unknown. Qualities for individual bases were not recorded, and no much larger clone is one base off. The CDR3 regions of human TCRbeta chains were subjected to immunosequencing. Per the original workflow: Repertoire TCRs were matched against a reference library of SARS-CoV-2-specific TCRs generated with the MIRA antigen-specificity platform. Breadth was defined as the fraction of unique TCRs that were SARS-CoV-2-associated. Depth was defined as the fraction of total T cells that were SARS-CoV-2-associated. Using the MIRA data, every spike-specific TCR was mapped to the spike region that the TCR reacted to and assigned to either a CD4 or a CD8 class. Log10-transformed breadth and depth values were compared by one-way ANOVA with Sidak's multiple comparisons tests. TCRdb limited this immuneACCESS table to in-frame rearrangements with V and J called. A share of clones is missing; checked studies link under half to unresolved V genes, and the rest is unexplained. D and trimming come from the DNA, and the V and J calls and clone size come from that table. Here the sample has 190,000 or so clones; roughly nine tenths occur a single time. The ten largest clones represent around 3.7% of the sample.

Reading the label with the study, this specimen's time point is: about 28 days (+/-7) after the second vaccine dose. Because spike-specific TCR depth and breadth did not differ between the two schedules, AZD1222 recipients who got a second dose at roughly 4 weeks were pooled with those who got a second dose at roughly 12 weeks. Vaccinee samples were obtained from the UK trials COV001 and COV002, which included a single-blind randomized controlled phase 2/3 trial of AZD1222 (ChAdOx1 nCoV-19) in healthy adults. For TCRbeta chain sequencing, PBMC samples from trial participants were taken at day 0 and at day 28 after the second dose. This entry comes from a study of T cell responses to AZD1222 COVID-19 vaccine (dated by TCRdb to the early 2020s). About the full investigation: TCR sequencing covered some 250 trial participants: around 210 given two doses of AZD1222 and approximately 26 given two doses of MenACWY control vaccine. Trial participants were enrolled into age subgroups of 18-55, 56-69 and 70-plus years, which contained about 150, 28 and 57 TCR-sequenced participants, respectively.

Beyond this particular receptor, the publication reports: Reportedly, close to half of the unique spike-specific TCRs recognized epitopes lying outside the regions that are mutated in the B.1.351 and B.1.1.7 variants. In the small 56-69-year group, the increase in depth fell short of significance, most likely because of low power. Only 5 to 7 AZD1222 recipients were SARS-CoV-2 seropositive at baseline, limiting conclusions about previously exposed vaccinees. Spike-specific TCR breadth and depth rose significantly after two AZD1222 doses compared with day 0 and with MenACWY recipients. Vaccine-associated CD4 TCRs spanned the whole spike protein, with dominant responses in regions 160-218 and 743-854. Because no day 14 peak-response samples were available, repertoires were characterized only after the peak T cell response. Most participants were white British and females outnumbered males, and the authors suggested that clonal diversity may have been underestimated.

V loses 3 bases, J loses 10 bases, and the germline ends lie 19 bases apart. The CDR3 spans 15 residues, from the cysteine through the phenylalanine. Only CDR3 DNA is held: 45 bases, read in frame from base 1. CDR1 and CDR2, per the germline V gene (reference sequence), are DFQATT and SNEGSKA. Material: peripheral blood, obtained 28 days after the second AZD1222 dose. The chain was built from TRBV20-1 and TRBJ1-6; the best D guess is TRBD1, with 5 bases matching. This sequence was found in an adult who received the AZD1222 COVID-19 vaccine. In nucleotides, the sequence is TGCAGTGCTAGTCAGTTTGGCAGGGAGAACTCACCCCTCCACTTT. Translated, this gives CSASQFGRENSPLHF.